One and the same sample provided the 19 T cell receptor beta chains below, sequenced in a study of shared clonotypes between healthy human individuals. Sequenced by immunoSEQ multiplex PCR; TCRdb stores in-frame clones only, minus some. Among approximately 1.5 million clones, 95% to 99% were seen once, and the ten largest hold about 0.42%. Sequencing was done on a sample of naive CD4+ T cells sorted from blood. Stated subset: CD45RA+ positively selected. The receptors stem from a man younger than 40 in good health.

V and J are TRBV5-1 and TRBJ2-7; no clear D gene. This CDR3 has 15 residues. V lost 4 bases and J 0 bases, leaving 14 bases between the germline ends. Germline V gene lookup returns CDR1 SGHRS and CDR2 YFSETQ. The CDR3 protein is CASSPGIQSSYEQYF. Written as DNA, the CDR3 is TGCGCCAGCAGCCCTGGCATCCAGAGCTCCTACGAGCAGTACTTC.

The chain employs TRBV6-5 and TRBJ2-5; the D is unclear. In germline, CDR1 is MNHEY, CDR2 SVGAGI. The CDR3 has 13 residues. V lost 7 bases and J 3 bases, leaving 12 bases between the germline ends. The CDR3 sequence is CASTRTVEETQYF. The DNA for the CDR3 is TGTGCCAGCACCCGGACGGTAGAAGAGACCCAGTACTTC.

J is TRBJ2-5 and V is TRBV5-1; D possibly corresponds to TRBD1 (5 bases). Germline V gene sequence: CDR1 SGHRS, CDR2 YFSETQ. The CDR3 consists of 15 residues. V was trimmed by 4 bases and J by 2 bases, leaving 15 bases between them. The CDR3 region has the DNA TGCGCCAGCAGCAGGCAAGGGGCGGAGCAAGAGACCCAGTACTTC. This codes for CASSRQGAEQETQYF.

The chain recombines TRBV19 with TRBJ1-3; maybe TRBD1 (6 bases). CDR1 and CDR2 from the germline V gene are LNHDA and SQIVND (reference sequence). The CDR3 length is 15 residues. V lost 5 bases and J 2 bases, leaving 13 bases between the germline ends. CDR3 DNA: TGTGCCAGTAGTTCAGCCGGGACAACTGGAAACACCATATATTTT. Protein product: CASSSAGTTGNTIYF. Looking up the rest from reference TRBV19 and TRBJ1-3 gives the full variable domain: DGGITQSPKYLFRKEGQNVTLSCEQNLNHDAMYWYRQDPGQGLRLIYYSQIVNDFQKGDIAEGYSVSREKKESFPLTVTSAQKNPTAFYLCASSSAGTTGNTIYFGEGSWLTVV.

The chain joins TRBV18 to TRBJ2-3; no definite D call. The length of the CDR3 is 13 residues. The V and J ends lost 5 bases and 2 bases respectively, with 8 bases between them. CDR1 and CDR2 (germline): KGHSH, LQKENI. CDR3 sequence reads: CASSTVDTDTQYF. CDR3 bases: TGTGCCAGCTCAACAGTGGACACAGATACGCAGTATTTT.

The V gene is TRBV11-3, the J gene TRBJ2-4, with D tentatively TRBD2 (6 bases). Germline CDR1 reads SGHNT; CDR2 reads YENEEA. The CDR3 has 13 residues. The V end was cut by 0 bases, the J end by 10 bases, with 10 bases between. CDR3: CASSLESGDIQYF. CDR3 DNA: TGTGCCAGCAGCTTAGAGTCGGGAGATATTCAGTACTTC.

The chain recombines TRBV18 with TRBJ1-4; tentatively, D is TRBD1 (5 bases). V was pared by 3 bases and J by 0 bases, with 14 bases between. From germline, CDR1 is KGHSH and CDR2 LQKENI. The CDR3 covers 17 residues. Written as DNA, the CDR3 is TGTGCCAGCTCACCTTGGGGCAGGAGTGCAACTAATGAAAAACTGTTTTTT. Translating it yields CASSPWGRSATNEKLFF.

The chain combines TRBV7-8 with TRBJ1-5; tentative D call: TRBD1 (5 bases). Germline values: CDR1 SGHVS, CDR2 FQNEAQ. The length of the CDR3 is 16 residues. Trimming removed 4 bases from V and 2 bases from J, with 15 bases in between. The CDR3 nucleotides are TGTGCCAGCAGCTCAGGACATGGGGCTGGCAATCAGCCCCAGCATTTT. The encoded protein is CASSSGHGAGNQPQHF.

The chain combines TRBV29-1 with TRBJ2-7; TRBD1 aligns across 7 bases. The CDR3 is 16 residues long. CDR1 is SQVTM, CDR2 ANQGSEA, per germline. V was pared by 4 bases and J by 0 bases, with 12 bases of the junction left unmatched. The CDR3 loop is CSVVRPTTGTSYEQYF. The CDR3 DNA reads as TGCAGCGTTGTGCGGCCTACGACAGGGACCTCCTACGAGCAGTACTTC.

This sequence joins TRBV5-1 and TRBJ2-5, with 10 bases matching TRBD2. The CDR3 spans 16 residues. Trimming at V came to 3 bases and at J to 9 bases, leaving 14 bases not matched to a gene. Germline CDR1 SGHRS, CDR2 YFSETQ. CDR3 nucleotides: TGCGCCAGCAGCTCCGGACTAGCGGAACCTTTTTTGGCCCAGTACTTC. Amino acids: CASSSGLAEPFLAQYF.

This clone was found once. J is TRBJ1-1 and V is TRBV19, with TRBD1 identical over 7 bases. The V and J ends lost 7 bases and 3 bases, in that order; junction bases with no gene match: 5. The CDR3 sequence is 13 residues long. CDR1 and CDR2 (germline): LNHDA, SQIVND (reference sequence). For the CDR3, the DNA is TGTGCCAGTACCATCGACAGGGACACTGAAGCTTTCTTT. Its protein is CASTIDRDTEAFF.

This rearrangement joins TRBV5-1 to TRBJ2-3; D not resolved. Trimming cost V 5 bases and J 0 bases, with 13 bases left between them. Germline V gene data show CDR1 as SGHRS and CDR2 as YFSETQ. The CDR3 spans 15 residues. Written as DNA, the CDR3 is TGCGCCAGCAGTCTCTTGACGGATAGCACAGATACGCAGTATTTT. It encodes CASSLLTDSTDTQYF. Looking up the rest from reference TRBV5-1 and TRBJ2-3 gives the full variable domain: KAGVTQTPRYLIKTRGQQVTLSCSPISGHRSVSWYQQTPGQGLQFLFEYFSETQRNKGNFPGRFSGRQFSNSRSEMNVSTLELGDSALYLCASSLLTDSTDTQYFGPGTRLTVL.

The chain has TRBV5-1 and TRBJ2-3; 9 bases are a match to TRBD2. CDR1 is SGHRS, CDR2 YFSETQ, per germline. The CDR3 sequence is 15 residues long. V shed 2 bases and J 6 bases; nucleotides not matched to a gene: 7. CDR3 protein: CASSLHSGSADTQYF. CDR3 sequence (DNA): TGCGCCAGCAGCTTACATAGCGGGAGTGCGGATACGCAGTATTTT.

The chain recombines TRBV7-2 with TRBJ1-1, with no clear D. The germline V and J ends were trimmed by 2 bases and 6 bases, with 10 bases remaining between them. CDR3 length: 13 residues. Per the germline V gene, CDR1 is SGHTA and CDR2 is FQGNSA. The DNA for the CDR3 is TGTGCCAGCAGCTTATCTTACGGGCCTGAAGCTTTCTTT. Encoded protein: CASSLSYGPEAFF. The full variable domain, completed using reference TRBV7-2 and TRBJ1-1, is GAGVSQSPSNKVTEKGKDVELRCDPISGHTALYWYRQSLGQGLEFLIYFQGNSAPDKSGLPSDRFSAERTGGSVSTLTIQRTQQEDSAVYLCASSLSYGPEAFFGQGTRLTVV.

This sequence joins TRBV19 and TRBJ2-5, with 7 bases that match TRBD1. Germline CDR1 is LNHDA and CDR2 is SQIVND (reference sequence). This CDR3 has 16 amino acids. The V segment lost 1 base and the J segment 1 base; nucleotides outside the gene matches: 6. The CDR3 here is CASSIGRQGFQETQYF. DNA for the CDR3: TGTGCCAGTAGTATAGGGCGACAGGGATTCCAAGAGACCCAGTACTTC.

Notes on this clone: In the same sample, other DNA sequences code for this CDR3. The rearrangement joins TRBV19 to TRBJ2-3, with D possibly being TRBD2 (5 bases). The CDR3 runs 14 residues. Germline V gene lookup returns CDR1 LNHDA and CDR2 SQIVND (reference sequence). The V and J ends lost 6 bases and 0 bases respectively, with 10 bases between them. CDR3 residues: CASSIGGSTDTQYF. The CDR3 coding sequence is TGTGCCAGTAGCATCGGCGGGAGCACAGATACGCAGTATTTT.

Remarks on this clone: Mismatch with germline at one junction end may stem from a read error. This chain joins TRBV7-7 and TRBJ2-2; D gene ambiguous. This CDR3 is built from 14 residues. Germline assignment: CDR1 SSHAT and CDR2 FNYEAQ (reference sequence). The chain's CDR3 is CASSLATNTGELFF. CDR3 bases: TGTGCTAGCAGCTTGGCGACCAACACCGGGGAGCTGTTTTTT.

This sequence joins TRBV5-1 and TRBJ1-3; no firm D call. CDR1 and CDR2 from the germline V gene are SGHRS and YFSETQ. This CDR3 contains 14 residues. Deletions cut 0 bases from V and 0 bases from J, with 4 bases between. The CDR3 here is CASSLDRSGNTIYF. The CDR3 nucleotides are TGCGCCAGCAGCTTGGACCGCTCTGGAAACACCATATATTTT.

The chain has TRBV9 and TRBJ2-2; D may be TRBD2 (6 bases). Trimming removed 0 bases from V and 4 bases from J, with 10 bases in between. CDR1 is SGDLS, CDR2 YYNGEE, per germline. This CDR3 spans 15 amino acids. This CDR3 is CASSVERAGTGELFF. In DNA, the CDR3 is TGTGCCAGCAGCGTAGAGCGGGCAGGCACCGGGGAGCTGTTTTTT.